A single sample is the source of the 7 T cell receptor beta chains below, sequenced in a study of T cells in localized non-small cell lung cancer. TCRdb's table, derived via immunoSEQ multiplex PCR, lists solely in-frame clones and lacks some. The sample carries 70,000 to 90,000 clones, around 84% recorded once. The sequencing here drew on peripheral blood, taken before any cancer treatment. The source of these receptors is an older female donor with stage I lung adenocarcinoma.

The table lists this clone with a few counts. The chain joins TRBV4-2 to TRBJ1-6; no firm D call. Trimming pared 1 base from V and 6 bases from J, leaving 4 bases between. Germline CDR1 is LGHNA and CDR2 is YNFKEQ. CDR3 length: 13 amino acids. The CDR3 bases are TGTGCCAGCAGCCAAGCAGGTAATTCACCCCTCCACTTT. Its protein is CASSQAGNSPLHF.

The chain couples TRBV19 to TRBJ2-6, with a possible D match to TRBD2 (5 bases). In germline, CDR1 is LNHDA, CDR2 SQIVND (reference sequence). This CDR3 has 15 amino acids. Trimming removed 2 bases at V and 1 base at J, with 6 bases between. CDR3 bases: TGTGCCAGTAGTATAACGGGGTCTGGGGCCAACGTCCTGACTTTC. This encodes CASSITGSGANVLTF.

This chain links TRBV11-1 with TRBJ2-2, with D perhaps matching TRBD2 (6 bases). This CDR3 spans 14 amino acids. V lost 9 bases to trimming and J lost 4 bases, with 15 bases between them. Germline V gives CDR1 SGHAT, CDR2 FQDESV (reference sequence). This CDR3 reads CASSGARGTGELFF. In nucleotides, the CDR3 is TGTGCCAGTTCGGGAGCGCGGGGCACCGGGGAGCTGTTTTTT.

The rearrangement uses TRBV7-2 and TRBJ2-1, with a possible D match to TRBD2 (6 bases). The CDR3 has 17 residues. Germline CDR1 reads SGHTA; CDR2 reads FQGNSA. Between the trimmed V and J ends, which lost 3 bases and 9 bases, there was a span of 24 bases. The CDR3 coding sequence is TGTGCCAGCAGCTTGCGCATGGCGGGACCCTTGGCAGCTGAGCAGTTCTTC. The encoded protein is CASSLRMAGPLAAEQFF.

V gene TRBV9 combines with J gene TRBJ1-6; tentative D call: TRBD1 (5 bases). Deletions cut 1 base from V and 9 bases from J, with 14 bases between. The CDR3 loop spans 15 amino acids. Germline lookup yields CDR1 SGDLS and CDR2 YYNGEE. Here the CDR3 reads CASSVQAGQGSPLHF. CDR3 in DNA: TGTGCCAGCAGCGTACAGGCCGGGCAGGGTTCACCCCTCCACTTT.

The chain joins TRBV29-1 to TRBJ2-2; tentatively, D is TRBD2 (6 bases). V gave up 7 bases and J gave up 7 bases, with 13 bases separating them. CDR3 length equals 12 residues. From germline, CDR1 is SQVTM and CDR2 ANQGSEA. The CDR3 loop is CSARREHGELFF. The DNA of the CDR3 is TGCAGCGCCAGGAGGGAACACGGGGAGCTGTTTTTT.

The J gene is TRBJ1-2, the V gene TRBV19, with D uncertain. Per germline, CDR1 LNHDA and CDR2 SQIVND (reference sequence). V lost 0 bases and J lost 2, with 7 bases in between. The CDR3 covers 14 residues. The CDR3 nucleotides read TGTGCCAGTAGTATAGATGCCACCAACTATGGCTACACCTTC. It is translated as CASSIDATNYGYTF.